One and the same sample provided the 17 T cell receptor beta chains below, sequenced in a study of blood T cell repertoires in COVID-19 (dated by TCRdb to the early 2020s). The library was obtained by the immunoSEQ multiplex PCR assay. Sourced from immuneACCESS, this table was stored by TCRdb with only in-frame sequences that have V and J called. A share of the clones is absent; for the studies checked, an unresolved V gene accounts for under half, and the remainder has no known explanation. The sample includes some 200,000 clones, with around 90% observed a single time. Around 2.7% of the sample goes to the ten largest clones. Sample: PBMCs or T cells enriched from blood (not recorded which). The receptor source for this set is a woman aged 30 to 39 who had recovered from COVID-19.

V and J are TRBV7-6 and TRBJ2-3; TRBD2 might be the D (6 bases). CDR1 and CDR2 (germline): SGHVS, FNYEAQ. This CDR3 has 18 amino acids. V lost 4 bases, J lost 2 bases, and 22 bases lay in between. In DNA form, the CDR3 reads TGTGCCAGCAGCTGGACTTTCCGGGGACTGGGCCCCACAGATACGCAGTATTTT. This encodes CASSWTFRGLGPTDTQYF.

The chain combines TRBV3-1 (or the pseudogene TRBV3-2) with TRBJ2-1; TRBD1 aligns across 10 bases. CDR3 length equals 16 residues. Germline V CDR1 and CDR2: LGHDT, YNNKEL (reference sequence). The J segment lost 2 bases and the V segment lost 2 bases, leaving 3 bases of the junction unmatched. Here the CDR3 reads CASSQSGQGAYNEQFF. The CDR3, as DNA: TGTGCCAGCAGCCAAAGCGGACAGGGGGCCTACAATGAGCAGTTCTTC.

The genes are TRBV7-2 and TRBJ2-5, with 12 bases that match TRBD2. In germline, CDR1 is SGHTA, CDR2 FQGNSA. The trim removed 4 bases at V and 5 bases at J, leaving 5 bases unmatched. This CDR3 has 15 residues. The CDR3 protein is CASSSSGGGLETQYF. As DNA, the CDR3 is TGTGCCAGCAGCTCTAGCGGGGGGGGATTGGAGACCCAGTACTTC.

The chain is built from TRBV4-3 and TRBJ2-3; 9 nucleotides agree with TRBD2. Germline V gene lookup returns CDR1 LGHNA and CDR2 YSLEER. V shed 0 bases, J shed 2 bases, and the junction held 9 bases outside the gene matches. The CDR3 extends over 18 amino acids. The CDR3 loop reads CASSQDPAGGIFTDTQYF. CDR3 nucleotides: TGCGCCAGCAGCCAAGATCCAGCGGGGGGAATCTTCACAGATACGCAGTATTTT.

DNA of the CDR3: TGTGCCATCGGCGGGACAGGGGAAACTGAAGCTTTCTTT. It yields the protein CAIGGTGETEAFF. The V call is TRBV10-3, the J call TRBJ1-1; 10 bases align to TRBD1. The CDR3 sequence is 13 residues long. Germline trimming cut 8 bases from V and 5 bases from J; bases unmatched to any gene: 5. Germline V gives CDR1 ENHRY, CDR2 SYGVKD.

The chain has TRBV9 and TRBJ1-2; 11 bases match TRBD1. Germline CDR1 and CDR2: SGDLS and YYNGEE. Losses at the gene ends were 2 bases for V and 5 bases for J; bases not matched to a gene: 2. The CDR3 sequence is 14 residues long. CDR3 sequence (DNA): TGTGCCAGCAGCGTGGACAGGGGGCGGTATGGCTACACCTTC. Its protein is CASSVDRGRYGYTF. The whole variable domain, remainder taken from reference TRBV9 and TRBJ1-2, is DSGVTQTPKHLITATGQRVTLRCSPRSGDLSVYWYQQSLDQGLQFLIQYYNGEERAKGNILERFSAQQFPDLHSELNLSSLELGDSALYFCASSVDRGRYGYTFGSGTRLTVV.

The chain joins TRBV2 to TRBJ2-3, with 8 bases lining up with TRBD1. Trimming cost V 7 bases and J 7 bases; bases outside gene matches: 13. From germline, CDR1 is SNHLY and CDR2 FYNNEI. The CDR3 totals 15 residues. The CDR3 protein is CASTEQQNRGNTQYF. The CDR3 DNA reads TGTGCCAGCACAGAACAACAAAACAGGGGGAATACGCAGTATTTT.

This clone was seen more than once but under ten times. V gene TRBV5-1 combines with J gene TRBJ2-7, with TRBD1 identical over 11 bases. This CDR3 has 14 amino acids. The V gene's germline CDR1 is SGHRS and CDR2 YFSETQ. The junction had 6 bases not matched to a gene; V was cut back by 3 bases and J by 7 bases. The CDR3 nucleotides are TGCGCCAGCAGCTCTGGACAGGGGGCGGGTGAGCAGTACTTC. Protein: CASSSGQGAGEQYF.

This clone was seen a few times. This sequence joins TRBV5-1 and TRBJ1-4, with D hard to call. This CDR3 is built from 14 residues. In germline, CDR1 is SGHRS, CDR2 YFSETQ. V was shortened by 0 bases and J by 6 bases, with 9 bases between the two germline ends. The CDR3 sequence: CASSLDGNDEKLFF. In nucleotides, the CDR3 is TGCGCCAGCAGCTTGGACGGTAATGATGAAAAACTGTTTTTT.

This clone has a handful of counts. The chain is built from TRBV7-2 and TRBJ1-2; D remains ambiguous. This CDR3 contains 14 residues. Germline values: CDR1 SGHTA, CDR2 FQGNSA. With 1 base removed from V and 4 bases from J, the gap between germline ends came to 10 bases. As DNA, the CDR3 is TGTGCCAGCAGCTTAGGTTCCGGTCGCTATGGCTACACCTTC. Amino acid sequence: CASSLGSGRYGYTF.

The rearrangement uses TRBV5-5 and TRBJ1-4, with 7 positions matching TRBD1. CDR1 and CDR2 from the germline V gene are SGHKS and YYEKEE (reference sequence). The CDR3 length is 17 residues. The trim removed 2 bases at V and 7 bases at J, leaving 14 bases unmatched. In DNA form, the CDR3 reads TGTGCCAGCAGCTTCGGGAGGGGGCTACGGTACGGTGAAAAACTGTTTTTT. Protein: CASSFGRGLRYGEKLFF.

V and J are TRBV4-2 and TRBJ1-3; D not certain. This CDR3 comprises 14 residues. Trimming stripped 4 bases from V and 0 bases from J, with 7 bases between. Germline V gene data show CDR1 as LGHNA and CDR2 as YNFKEQ. The CDR3 region has the DNA TGTGCCAGCAGCCGAACTAGCTCTGGAAACACCATATATTTT. The encoded protein is CASSRTSSGNTIYF.

The chain carries TRBV7-9 and TRBJ1-2; 8 nucleotides align to TRBD1. The germline V gene has CDR1 SEHNR and CDR2 FQNEAQ (reference sequence). The CDR3 contains 14 residues. The trim removed 5 bases at V and 2 bases at J, leaving 4 bases unmatched. CDR3 sequence reads: CASSTWDRNYGYTF. The CDR3 coding sequence is TGTGCCAGCAGCACCTGGGACAGGAACTATGGCTACACCTTC.

The V call is TRBV7-9, the J call TRBJ1-2; a weak D match, TRBD1 (5 bases). V lost 3 bases, J lost 4 bases, and 12 bases lay in between. The CDR3 runs 14 residues. Germline V lookup: CDR1 SEHNR, CDR2 FQNEAQ (reference sequence). The CDR3 reads CASSFPTEPYGYTF. In DNA form, the CDR3 reads TGTGCCAGCAGCTTCCCGACAGAACCCTATGGCTACACCTTC. The full variable domain, in which reference TRBV7-9 and TRBJ1-2 provide the parts outside the CDR3, is DTGVSQNPRHKITKRGQNVTFRCDPISEHNRLYWYRQTLGQGPEFLTYFQNEAQLEKSRLLSDRFSAERPKGSFSTLEIQRTEQGDSAMYLCASSFPTEPYGYTFGSGTRLTVV.

The rearrangement joins TRBV28 to TRBJ2-6, with TRBD1 identical over 9 bases. V was pared by 1 base and J by 9 bases, with 7 bases of the junction left unmatched. Germline V gene lookup returns CDR1 MDHEN and CDR2 SYDVKM. The CDR3 loop spans 16 amino acids. CDR3 sequence reads: CASSLSGQGTDNVLTF. The CDR3 DNA follows: TGTGCCAGCAGTTTATCGGGACAGGGAACAGACAACGTCCTGACTTTC.

The chain uses TRBV5-1 and TRBJ1-3, with no clear D. This CDR3 has 16 amino acids. V dropped 2 bases and J dropped 0 bases, with 12 bases sitting between them. Germline CDR1 and CDR2: SGHRS and YFSETQ. The CDR3: CASSFEAISSGNTIYF. The CDR3 bases are TGCGCCAGCAGCTTTGAAGCCATAAGCTCTGGAAACACCATATATTTT.

The chain carries TRBV7-9 and TRBJ2-2; a weak D match, TRBD1 (5 bases). CDR3 length: 16 residues. Germline-derived CDR1 and CDR2 are SEHNR and FQNEAQ (reference sequence). Trimming took off 5 bases at V and 0 bases at J, with 13 bases between the two ends. The CDR3 is CASSQNRRTNTGELFF. Here the CDR3 DNA reads TGTGCCAGCAGCCAGAACAGGCGCACGAACACCGGGGAGCTGTTTTTT. Based on the CDR3 plus reference TRBV7-9 and TRBJ2-2, the full variable domain is DTGVSQNPRHKITKRGQNVTFRCDPISEHNRLYWYRQTLGQGPEFLTYFQNEAQLEKSRLLSDRFSAERPKGSFSTLEIQRTEQGDSAMYLCASSQNRRTNTGELFFGEGSRLTVL.